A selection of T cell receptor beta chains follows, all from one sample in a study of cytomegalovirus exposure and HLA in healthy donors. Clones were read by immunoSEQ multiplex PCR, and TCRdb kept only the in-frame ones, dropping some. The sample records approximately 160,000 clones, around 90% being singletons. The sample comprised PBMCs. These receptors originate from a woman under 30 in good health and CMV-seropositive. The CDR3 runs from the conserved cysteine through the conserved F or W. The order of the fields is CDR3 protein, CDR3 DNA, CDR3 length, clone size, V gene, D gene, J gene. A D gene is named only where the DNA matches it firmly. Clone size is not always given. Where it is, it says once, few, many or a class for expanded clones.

CDR3 protein: CASSPSIADRGVNEQFF
CDR3 DNA: TGTGCCAGCAGCCCCTCAATAGCGGACAGGGGGGTCAATGAGCAGTTCTTC
CDR3 length: 17
clone size: -
V gene: TRBV7-9
D gene: TRBD1
J gene: TRBJ2-1

CDR3 protein: CASSVSPAGEETQYF
CDR3 DNA: TGTGCCAGCAGCGTAAGCCCAGCGGGGGAAGAGACCCAGTACTTC
CDR3 length: 15
clone size: -
V gene: TRBV9
D gene: TRBD2
J gene: TRBJ2-5

CDR3 protein: CASSPGQAPLYEQYF
CDR3 DNA: TGTGCCAGCAGCCCTGGACAGGCTCCCCTCTACGAGCAGTACTTC
CDR3 length: 15
clone size: -
V gene: TRBV28
D gene: TRBD1
J gene: TRBJ2-7

CDR3 protein: CASSGLGSYEQYF
CDR3 DNA: TGTGCCAGCAGTGGGCTGGGCAGCTACGAGCAGTACTTC
CDR3 length: 13
clone size: -
V gene: TRBV6-1
D gene: -
J gene: TRBJ2-7

CDR3 protein: CASSAPGRGLNTEAFF
CDR3 DNA: TGTGCCAGCAGTGCCCCCGGACGGGGTTTGAACACTGAAGCTTTCTTT
CDR3 length: 16
clone size: -
V gene: TRBV6-4
D gene: -
J gene: TRBJ1-1

CDR3 protein: CASSLRGNTDEQYF
CDR3 DNA: TGTGCCAGCAGCTTACGAGGGAATACGGACGAGCAGTACTTC
CDR3 length: 14
clone size: -
V gene: TRBV7-9
D gene: -
J gene: TRBJ2-7

CDR3 protein: CASSQGQGSTGELFF
CDR3 DNA: TGCGCCAGCAGCCAAGGACAGGGGAGCACCGGGGAGCTGTTTTTT
CDR3 length: 15
clone size: -
V gene: TRBV4-3
D gene: TRBD1
J gene: TRBJ2-2

CDR3 protein: CASSIPGDSYEQYF
CDR3 DNA: TGTGCCAGCAGCATCCCAGGGGACTCCTACGAGCAGTACTTC
CDR3 length: 14
clone size: -
V gene: TRBV11-2
D gene: -
J gene: TRBJ2-7

CDR3 protein: CASSPFTGYNSPLHF
CDR3 DNA: TGTGCCAGCTCACCGTTCACAGGGTATAATTCACCCCTCCACTTT
CDR3 length: 15
clone size: -
V gene: TRBV18
D gene: -
J gene: TRBJ1-6

CDR3 protein: CASSDTTGNTGELFF
CDR3 DNA: TGTGCCAGCAGCGACACGACAGGGAACACCGGGGAGCTGTTTTTT
CDR3 length: 15
clone size: few
V gene: TRBV5-4
D gene: -
J gene: TRBJ2-2

CDR3 protein: CASSLGPGDTGELFF
CDR3 DNA: TGTGCCAGCAGCTTGGGGCCAGGGGACACCGGGGAGCTGTTTTTT
CDR3 length: 15
clone size: -
V gene: TRBV5-6
D gene: -
J gene: TRBJ2-2

CDR3 protein: CASRVDRGTPARGYTF
CDR3 DNA: TGCGCCAGCAGAGTCGACAGGGGAACTCCCGCGCGGGGCTACACCTTC
CDR3 length: 16
clone size: -
V gene: TRBV5-1
D gene: TRBD1
J gene: TRBJ1-2

CDR3 protein: CASSYGDSLGNEQFF
CDR3 DNA: TGTGCCAGCAGTTACGGCGACAGTTTGGGCAATGAGCAGTTCTTC
CDR3 length: 15
clone size: -
V gene: TRBV6-5
D gene: -
J gene: TRBJ2-1

CDR3 protein: CASSRVGNTEAFF
CDR3 DNA: TGTGCCAGTAGCCGTGTGGGCAACACTGAAGCTTTCTTT
CDR3 length: 13
clone size: -
V gene: TRBV19
D gene: -
J gene: TRBJ1-1

CDR3 protein: CATSNGGTSSEQFF
CDR3 DNA: TGTGCCACCAGCAATGGAGGGACTAGTTCTGAGCAGTTCTTC
CDR3 length: 14
clone size: -
V gene: TRBV15
D gene: TRBD2
J gene: TRBJ2-1

CDR3 protein: CASSPQEGGFEQFF
CDR3 DNA: TGTGCCAGCAGCCCCCAGGAGGGGGGGTTTGAGCAGTTCTTC
CDR3 length: 14
clone size: -
V gene: TRBV9
D gene: -
J gene: TRBJ2-1

CDR3 protein: CASSLGGLAGIDTQYF
CDR3 DNA: TGTGCCAGCAGCTTGGGGGGACTAGCAGGAATAGATACGCAGTATTTT
CDR3 length: 16
clone size: once
V gene: TRBV5-6
D gene: TRBD2
J gene: TRBJ2-3

CDR3 protein: CASSPQVMAGEHEQYF
CDR3 DNA: TGTGCCAGCAGCCCCCAGGTGATGGCGGGAGAACACGAGCAGTACTTC
CDR3 length: 16
clone size: -
V gene: TRBV4-2
D gene: TRBD2
J gene: TRBJ2-7

CDR3 protein: CASSQVRDADTQYF
CDR3 DNA: TGCGCCAGCAGCCAAGTGAGGGATGCAGATACGCAGTATTTT
CDR3 length: 14
clone size: -
V gene: TRBV4-1
D gene: -
J gene: TRBJ2-3

CDR3 protein: CASSPKFGSINEQYF
CDR3 DNA: TGTGCCAGCTCACCGAAGTTCGGGAGTATCAACGAGCAGTACTTC
CDR3 length: 15
clone size: -
V gene: TRBV18
D gene: -
J gene: TRBJ2-7

CDR3 protein: CASSARGNSNTEAFF
CDR3 DNA: TGTGCCAGCAGCGCCCGCGGGAATAGTAACACTGAAGCTTTCTTT
CDR3 length: 15
clone size: -
V gene: TRBV9
D gene: -
J gene: TRBJ1-1

CDR3 protein: CASRTGLLVSNQPQHF
CDR3 DNA: TGTGCCAGCAGGACAGGGCTTCTCGTTAGCAATCAGCCCCAGCATTTT
CDR3 length: 16
clone size: -
V gene: TRBV28
D gene: TRBD1
J gene: TRBJ1-5

CDR3 protein: CASSGRGRWETQYF
CDR3 DNA: TGTGCCAGCAGCGGGCGAGGGAGATGGGAGACCCAGTACTTC
CDR3 length: 14
clone size: -
V gene: TRBV9
D gene: -
J gene: TRBJ2-5

CDR3 protein: CASSQGYSPLHF
CDR3 DNA: TGTGCCAGCAGCCAGGGTTATTCACCCCTCCACTTT
CDR3 length: 12
clone size: -
V gene: TRBV28
D gene: -
J gene: TRBJ1-6

CDR3 protein: CASSLRGGGYGYTF
CDR3 DNA: TGTGCCAGCAGCCTTCGGGGGGGCGGCTATGGCTACACCTTC
CDR3 length: 14
clone size: -
V gene: TRBV5-4
D gene: -
J gene: TRBJ1-2

CDR3 protein: CASSYSDPRDTDTQYF
CDR3 DNA: TGTGCCAGCAGTTATTCGGACCCTCGGGACACAGATACGCAGTATTTT
CDR3 length: 16
clone size: -
V gene: TRBV6-7
D gene: -
J gene: TRBJ2-3

CDR3 protein: CASSSGTWGEYF
CDR3 DNA: TGTGCCAGCAGCTCCGGGACCTGGGGGGAGTACTTC
CDR3 length: 12
clone size: -
V gene: TRBV11-2
D gene: -
J gene: TRBJ2-4

CDR3 protein: CASSYSQGRNTEAFF
CDR3 DNA: TGTGCCAGCAGTTACTCCCAGGGTAGGAACACTGAAGCTTTCTTT
CDR3 length: 15
clone size: -
V gene: TRBV6-6
D gene: -
J gene: TRBJ1-1

CDR3 protein: CASSPLGTGVKNIQYF
CDR3 DNA: TGTGCCAGCAGCCCTTTGGGGACTGGGGTCAAAAACATTCAGTACTTC
CDR3 length: 16
clone size: once
V gene: TRBV5-6
D gene: -
J gene: TRBJ2-4

CDR3 protein: CASSVDGQRGDYYGYTF
CDR3 DNA: TGTGCCAGCAGCGTAGACGGGCAGCGGGGGGATTACTATGGCTACACCTTC
CDR3 length: 17
clone size: -
V gene: TRBV9
D gene: -
J gene: TRBJ1-2

CDR3 protein: CASSWTATNEKLFF
CDR3 DNA: TGTGCCAGCAGTTGGACAGCAACTAATGAAAAACTGTTTTTT
CDR3 length: 14
clone size: -
V gene: TRBV6-5
D gene: -
J gene: TRBJ1-4

CDR3 protein: CASTDTGELFF
CDR3 DNA: TGCGCCAGCACAGACACCGGGGAGCTGTTTTTT
CDR3 length: 11
clone size: -
V gene: TRBV5-1
D gene: -
J gene: TRBJ2-2

CDR3 protein: CASSSRAHEQFF
CDR3 DNA: TGTGCCAGCAGCTCGCGGGCGCATGAGCAGTTCTTC
CDR3 length: 12
clone size: -
V gene: TRBV7-9
D gene: -
J gene: TRBJ2-1

CDR3 protein: CASRPAGNRAGGTEAFF
CDR3 DNA: TGCGCCAGCAGACCGGCGGGTAACAGGGCGGGCGGCACTGAAGCTTTCTTT
CDR3 length: 17
clone size: once
V gene: TRBV5-1
D gene: -
J gene: TRBJ1-1

CDR3 protein: CASSRTGAYNSPLHF
CDR3 DNA: TGCGCCAGCAGCAGGACAGGGGCCTATAATTCACCCCTCCACTTT
CDR3 length: 15
clone size: once
V gene: TRBV5-1
D gene: TRBD1
J gene: TRBJ1-6

CDR3 protein: CASSGDRGGYGYTF
CDR3 DNA: TGTGCCAGCAGCGGGGACAGGGGAGGCTATGGCTACACCTTC
CDR3 length: 14
clone size: -
V gene: TRBV7-9
D gene: TRBD1
J gene: TRBJ1-2

CDR3 protein: CASTPTSGNYNEQFF
CDR3 DNA: TGTGCCAGCACCCCGACTAGCGGGAATTACAATGAGCAGTTCTTC
CDR3 length: 15
clone size: -
V gene: TRBV6-1
D gene: TRBD2
J gene: TRBJ2-1

CDR3 protein: CASSLAHTFSGTNAFF
CDR3 DNA: TGTGCCAGCAGCTTAGCCCACACATTCTCCGGGACTAATGCTTTCTTT
CDR3 length: 16
clone size: -
V gene: TRBV7-2
D gene: -
J gene: TRBJ1-1

CDR3 protein: CASSQTGGRDEKLFF
CDR3 DNA: TGCGCCAGCAGCCAGACAGGGGGCAGAGATGAAAAACTGTTTTTT
CDR3 length: 15
clone size: few
V gene: TRBV5-1
D gene: TRBD1
J gene: TRBJ1-4

CDR3 protein: CASSLGLAAEAFF
CDR3 DNA: TGCGCCAGCAGCTTAGGACTAGCAGCTGAAGCTTTCTTT
CDR3 length: 13
clone size: -
V gene: TRBV5-1
D gene: -
J gene: TRBJ1-1

CDR3 protein: CSVEDLGQGWGYTF
CDR3 DNA: TGCAGCGTTGAAGACCTGGGACAGGGTTGGGGCTACACCTTC
CDR3 length: 14
clone size: -
V gene: TRBV29-1
D gene: TRBD1
J gene: TRBJ1-2

CDR3 protein: CASSGGQGSEQYF
CDR3 DNA: TGTGCCAGCTCGGGCGGACAGGGTTCCGAGCAGTACTTC
CDR3 length: 13
clone size: -
V gene: TRBV18
D gene: TRBD1
J gene: TRBJ2-7

CDR3 protein: CASSPTGRNEQYF
CDR3 DNA: TGTGCCAGCAGTCCGACAGGGAGGAACGAGCAGTACTTC
CDR3 length: 13
clone size: -
V gene: TRBV6-1
D gene: -
J gene: TRBJ2-7

CDR3 protein: CASSLGLGSYNEQFF
CDR3 DNA: TGTGCCAGCAGCCTGGGACTGGGCTCCTACAATGAGCAGTTCTTC
CDR3 length: 15
clone size: -
V gene: TRBV14
D gene: -
J gene: TRBJ2-1

CDR3 protein: CASSIGQGNQPQHF
CDR3 DNA: TGCGCCAGCAGCATAGGACAGGGAAATCAGCCCCAGCATTTT
CDR3 length: 14
clone size: -
V gene: TRBV5-1
D gene: TRBD1
J gene: TRBJ1-5

CDR3 protein: CASSPGQRTEAFF
CDR3 DNA: TGTGCCAGCAGTCCCGGACAGCGCACTGAAGCTTTCTTT
CDR3 length: 13
clone size: -
V gene: TRBV6-5
D gene: -
J gene: TRBJ1-1

CDR3 protein: CASSEQGSGNTIYF
CDR3 DNA: TGCGCCAGCAGCGAACAGGGATCTGGAAACACCATATATTTT
CDR3 length: 14
clone size: -
V gene: TRBV5-1
D gene: -
J gene: TRBJ1-3

CDR3 protein: CASSERREFTEYF
CDR3 DNA: TGTGCCAGCAGTGAGAGACGGGAGTTCACTGAGTACTTC
CDR3 length: 13
clone size: -
V gene: TRBV2
D gene: -
J gene: TRBJ2-7

CDR3 protein: CASSSLGGAYEQYF
CDR3 DNA: TGCGCCAGCAGCTCCCTAGGGGGGGCCTACGAGCAGTACTTC
CDR3 length: 14
clone size: -
V gene: TRBV5-1
D gene: -
J gene: TRBJ2-7

CDR3 protein: CASSLEDRGLTGELFF
CDR3 DNA: TGTGCCAGCAGCTTGGAGGACAGGGGACTCACCGGGGAGCTGTTTTTT
CDR3 length: 16
clone size: -
V gene: TRBV5-6
D gene: TRBD1
J gene: TRBJ2-2

CDR3 protein: CASSPLRASLLTLHF
CDR3 DNA: TGTGCCAGCAGCCCTCTGAGGGCTTCATTACTCACCCTCCACTTT
CDR3 length: 15
clone size: -
V gene: TRBV5-8
D gene: -
J gene: TRBJ1-6

CDR3 protein: CASSPSSGGTDTQYF
CDR3 DNA: TGTGCCAGCAGTCCCAGCAGCGGCGGCACAGATACGCAGTATTTT
CDR3 length: 15
clone size: -
V gene: TRBV11-3
D gene: -
J gene: TRBJ2-3

CDR3 protein: CASSPQGRVTDTQYF
CDR3 DNA: TGTGCCAGCTCCCCCCAGGGGAGGGTCACAGATACGCAGTATTTT
CDR3 length: 15
clone size: -
V gene: TRBV28
D gene: -
J gene: TRBJ2-3

CDR3 protein: CASSFTAHREGNGKQYF
CDR3 DNA: TGTGCCAGCAGCTTTACGGCCCACAGGGAGGGGAACGGCAAGCAGTACTTC
CDR3 length: 17
clone size: -
V gene: TRBV7-9
D gene: -
J gene: TRBJ2-7

CDR3 protein: CASSLLAGASTGELFF
CDR3 DNA: TGTGCCAGCAGTTTACTAGCGGGAGCCTCCACCGGGGAGCTGTTTTTT
CDR3 length: 16
clone size: -
V gene: TRBV28
D gene: TRBD2
J gene: TRBJ2-2

CDR3 protein: CAWSPGTGRYEQYF
CDR3 DNA: TGTGCCTGGAGTCCCGGGACAGGGAGGTACGAGCAGTACTTC
CDR3 length: 14
clone size: -
V gene: TRBV30
D gene: TRBD1
J gene: TRBJ2-7

CDR3 protein: CASSPPYEQYF
CDR3 DNA: TGTGCCAGCAGTCCTCCCTACGAGCAGTACTTC
CDR3 length: 11
clone size: -
V gene: TRBV2
D gene: -
J gene: TRBJ2-7

CDR3 protein: CASSQSPVASYEQYF
CDR3 DNA: TGCGCCAGCAGCCAGTCCCCTGTAGCCTCCTACGAGCAGTACTTC
CDR3 length: 15
clone size: few
V gene: TRBV4-1
D gene: -
J gene: TRBJ2-7

CDR3 protein: CASSPGQLNTGELFF
CDR3 DNA: TGCGCCAGCAGCCCGGGACAGCTAAACACCGGGGAGCTGTTTTTT
CDR3 length: 15
clone size: -
V gene: TRBV5-1
D gene: TRBD1
J gene: TRBJ2-2

CDR3 protein: CASDPHRLAGGPRGEQFF
CDR3 DNA: TGTGCCAGTGATCCCCACCGACTAGCGGGGGGGCCGAGAGGTGAGCAGTTCTTC
CDR3 length: 18
clone size: once
V gene: TRBV19
D gene: TRBD2
J gene: TRBJ2-1